This T cell receptor beta chain was found in a study of blood T cell repertoires in COVID-19. Turning to the study itself: Italy, Spain and the United States were the sources of the convalescent and acute COVID-19 samples.

The Seattle patients joined while their infection was active and were tracked longitudinally afterward. Germline V CDR1 and CDR2: SGHTA, FQGNSA. The V and J ends lost 1 base and 2 bases, in that order; junction bases with no gene match: 5. The CDR3 is 16 residues long. Authors' data handling: The assay estimated nucleated cells by amplifying reference gene primers. Sequencing was performed with immunoSEQ multiplex PCR; in TCRdb, only in-frame clones are kept and a portion is missing. D and trimming come from the DNA, and the V and J calls and clone size come from that table. Among roughly 250,000 clones listed, roughly nine tenths were seen once.

This receptor was taken from a woman aged 30 to 39 with COVID-19, enrolled during active disease. V and J are TRBV7-2 and TRBJ2-7, with 10 bases fitting TRBD2. Sequences were obtained from peripheral blood. This chain's CDR3 is CASSLEGLAYAYEQYF. CDR3 bases: TGTGCCAGCAGCTTAGAGGGACTAGCGTATGCCTACGAGCAGTACTTC.